Described below is a single T cell receptor (beta chain) sequence and its context. Its matching antigen is unknown. Through 5' RACE with UMI labels, the TRB cDNA libraries were prepared. TCRdb processed the 5' RACE reads again and assigns one entry to each CDR3 protein, with no DNA. The sample table includes tens of thousands of distinct CDR3 sequences. The data belong to a study of CXCR3-negative and CXCR3-positive naive CD8 T cells. Overall study findings and caveats: TRB CDR3 hydrophobicity was greater in CXCR3-positive naive cells than in CXCR3-negative naive cells.

Sequenced sample: naive CXCR3+ CD8+ T cells from blood. Documented subset: CD45RO-CCR7+CD27+CD95- naive CD8+ T cells expressing CXCR3 (TNR3+). This sequence originates from a human donor in good health. Some clones in this sample may be carry-over from other donors' samples.

The CDR3 sequence: CASSPPRQGSWDEQYF. The rearrangement joins TRBV7-9 to TRBJ2-7; the D call from TCRdb, TRBD1, cannot be confirmed without DNA. The CDR3 has 16 residues. From germline, CDR1 is SEHNR and CDR2 FQNEAQ (reference sequence).